Included here is one TCR beta chain sequence, with context. No antigen is known for it. MiXCR, run by TCRdb on the 5' RACE reads, gives a single entry per CDR3 protein. The table records 560,000 or so distinct CDR3 sequences, about 18% of them present only once. The entry originates in a study of T-cell memory formation after mild COVID-19. As for the study in general: The two donors had largely donor-specific TCR clusters. Overall study findings and caveats: Mainly in CM and EM were contracting CD4+ clones; CD8+ were in EMRA. That cross-reactive memory joined was suggested by some responding clones appearing in pre-infection memory.

Germline V gives CDR1 SGHVS, CDR2 FQNEAQ. J lost 6 bases, V lost 7 bases, and 19 bases had no gene match. This CDR3 is built from 19 residues. The V gene is TRBV7-8, the J gene TRBJ2-2; 11 bases align to TRBD2. The sample comprised PBMCs or a T cell subset sorted from them (not recorded which). This TCR was sampled from an adult woman who had mild COVID-19 (a few samples of this study predate the infection). Cell type and time point are not known. CDR3 nucleotide sequence: TGTGCCAGCAACCCCGTAGCGGGAGGGCCTGAGCTTGGGTCCGGGGAGCTGTTTTTT. This codes for CASNPVAGGPELGSGELFF. Filled out from reference TRBV7-8 and TRBJ2-2, the complete variable domain reads GAGVSQSPRYKVAKRGQDVALRCDPISGHVSLFWYQQALGQGPEFLTYFQNEAQLDKSGLPSDRFFAERPEGSVSTLKIQRTQQEDSAVYLCASNPVAGGPELGSGELFFGEGSRLTVL.